Presented here are 4 T cell receptor beta chains from one specimen sequenced in a study of blood T cell repertoires in COVID-19. Generated by immunoSEQ multiplex PCR, the TCRdb table keeps only in-frame clones and is missing some. Of 200,000 to 300,000 clones in the sample, about nine tenths are singletons; the top ten hold approximately 4%. Material: peripheral blood. These receptors were collected from a woman in her thirties or forties with acute or convalescent COVID-19.

This clone has just one count. J is TRBJ1-1 and V is TRBV7-6; D is unclear. Trimming removed 1 base from V and 7 bases from J, with 4 bases in between. The CDR3 consists of 11 residues. CDR1 and CDR2 (germline): SGHVS, FNYEAQ. In nucleotides, the CDR3 is TGTGCCAGCAGCTTAGACAGTGAAGCTTTCTTT. Encoded protein: CASSLDSEAFF.

The rearrangement uses TRBV4-1 and TRBJ1-2; TRBD1 aligns across 8 bases. There are 15 residues in the CDR3. Trimming removed 2 bases from V and 4 bases from J; junction bases left unmatched: 6. In germline, CDR1 is MGHRA, CDR2 YSYEKL. DNA of the CDR3: TGCGCCAGCAGCCAACCCCGACAGGGGTTCTATGGCTACACCTTC. Amino acids: CASSQPRQGFYGYTF.

In regard to this clone: This sample also contains other DNA sequences that code for the same CDR3. The gene calls are TRBV20-1 and TRBJ1-1, with no clear D. V shed 3 bases and J shed 1 base, with 3 bases lying between them. The length of the CDR3 is 11 residues. In germline, CDR1 is DFQATT, CDR2 SNEGSKA (reference sequence). CDR3 coding DNA: TGCAGTGCTAGGAGGAACACTGAAGCTTTCTTT. It translates to CSARRNTEAFF.

The chain couples TRBV5-1 to TRBJ2-2, with D possibly TRBD1 on 6 matching bases. Germline CDR1 is SGHRS and CDR2 is YFSETQ. The CDR3 sequence is 15 residues long. With 4 bases removed from V and 4 bases from J, the gap between germline ends came to 14 bases. The CDR3 loop reads CASSPWTEITGELFF. The DNA for the CDR3 is TGCGCCAGCAGCCCCTGGACAGAAATCACCGGGGAGCTGTTTTTT.